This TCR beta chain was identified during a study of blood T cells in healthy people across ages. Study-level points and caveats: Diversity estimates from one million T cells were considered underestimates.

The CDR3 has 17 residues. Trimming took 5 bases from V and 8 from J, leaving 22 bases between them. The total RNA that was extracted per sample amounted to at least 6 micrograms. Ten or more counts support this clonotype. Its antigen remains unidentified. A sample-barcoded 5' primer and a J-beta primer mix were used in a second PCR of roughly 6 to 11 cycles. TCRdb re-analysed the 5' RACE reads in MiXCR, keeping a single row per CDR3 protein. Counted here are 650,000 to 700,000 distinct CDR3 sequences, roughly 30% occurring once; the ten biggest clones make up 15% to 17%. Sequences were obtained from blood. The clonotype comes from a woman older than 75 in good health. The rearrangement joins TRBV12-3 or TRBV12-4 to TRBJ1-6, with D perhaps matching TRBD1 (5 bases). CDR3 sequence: CASSTRNPGQGHSPLHF. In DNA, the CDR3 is TGTGCCAGCAGTACTCGAAACCCCGGTCAGGGACATTCACCCCTCCACTTT.